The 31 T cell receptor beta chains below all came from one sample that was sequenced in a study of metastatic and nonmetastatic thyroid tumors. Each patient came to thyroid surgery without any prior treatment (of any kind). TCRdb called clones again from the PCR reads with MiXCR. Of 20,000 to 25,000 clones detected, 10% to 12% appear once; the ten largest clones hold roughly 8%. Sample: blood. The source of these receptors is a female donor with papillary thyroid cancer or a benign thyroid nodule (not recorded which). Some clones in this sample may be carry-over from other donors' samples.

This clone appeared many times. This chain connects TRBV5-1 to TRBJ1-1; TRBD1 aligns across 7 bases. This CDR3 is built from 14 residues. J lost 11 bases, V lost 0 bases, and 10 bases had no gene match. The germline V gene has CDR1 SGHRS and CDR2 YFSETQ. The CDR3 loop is CASSLGQGSSLAFF. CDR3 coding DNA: TGCGCCAGCAGCTTGGGACAGGGAAGTTCGCTCGCTTTCTTT.

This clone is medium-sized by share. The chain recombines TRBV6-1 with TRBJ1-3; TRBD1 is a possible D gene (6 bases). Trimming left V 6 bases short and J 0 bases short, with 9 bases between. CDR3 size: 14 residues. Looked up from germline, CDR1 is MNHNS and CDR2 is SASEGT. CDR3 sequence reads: CASRQGPSGNTIYF. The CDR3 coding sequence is TGTGCCAGCAGGCAGGGGCCCTCTGGAAACACCATATATTTT.

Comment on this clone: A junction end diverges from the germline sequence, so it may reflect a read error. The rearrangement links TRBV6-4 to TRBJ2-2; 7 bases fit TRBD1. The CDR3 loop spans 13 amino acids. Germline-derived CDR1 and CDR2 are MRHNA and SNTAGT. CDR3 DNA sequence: TGTGCACGCAGTGACAGGGACACCGGGGAGCTTTTTTTT. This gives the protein CARSDRDTGELFF.

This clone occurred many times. CDR3 sequence reads: CSAGEGPSTGNTIYF. CDR3 nucleotide sequence: TGCAGTGCCGGAGAGGGTCCTAGCACTGGAAACACCATATATTTT. The rearrangement links TRBV20-1 to TRBJ1-3, with D unclear. The V end lost 6 bases, the J end lost 2 bases, and 17 bases lay between the germline ends. Germline-derived CDR1 and CDR2 are DFQATT and SNEGSKA (reference sequence). The CDR3 loop spans 15 amino acids.

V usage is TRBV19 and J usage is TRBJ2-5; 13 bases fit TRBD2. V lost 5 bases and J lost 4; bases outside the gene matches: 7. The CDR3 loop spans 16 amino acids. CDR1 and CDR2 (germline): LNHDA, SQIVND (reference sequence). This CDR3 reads CASSLGTSGILETQYF. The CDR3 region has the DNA TGTGCCAGTAGTTTAGGGACTAGCGGGATTTTAGAGACCCAGTACTTC.

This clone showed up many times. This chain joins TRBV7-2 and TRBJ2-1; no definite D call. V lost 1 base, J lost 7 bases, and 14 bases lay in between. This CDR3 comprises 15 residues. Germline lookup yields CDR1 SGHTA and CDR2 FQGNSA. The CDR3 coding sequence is TGTGCCAGCAGCTTAGTGCCAGCGTCTGGGAATGAGCAGTTCTTC. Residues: CASSLVPASGNEQFF.

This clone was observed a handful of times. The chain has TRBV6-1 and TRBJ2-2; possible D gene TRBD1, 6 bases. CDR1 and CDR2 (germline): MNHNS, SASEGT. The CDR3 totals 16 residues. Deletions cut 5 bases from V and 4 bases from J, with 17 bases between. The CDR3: CASSQPTGTPTGELFF. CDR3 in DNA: TGTGCCAGCAGTCAACCGACCGGGACACCCACCGGGGAGCTGTTTTTT.

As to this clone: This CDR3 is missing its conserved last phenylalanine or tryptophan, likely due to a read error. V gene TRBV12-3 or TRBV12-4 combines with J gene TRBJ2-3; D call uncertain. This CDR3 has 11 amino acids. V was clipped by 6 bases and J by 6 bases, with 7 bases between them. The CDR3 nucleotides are TGTGCCAGCAGACTGGGGGATACGCAGTATCTT. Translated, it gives CASRLGDTQYL.

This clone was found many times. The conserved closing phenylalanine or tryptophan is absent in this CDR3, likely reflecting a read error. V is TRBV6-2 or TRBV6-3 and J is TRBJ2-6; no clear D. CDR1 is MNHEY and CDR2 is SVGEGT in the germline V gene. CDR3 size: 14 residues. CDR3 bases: TGCGCCAGCAGTTACAGCTCTGGGGCCAACGTCCTGACTTCC. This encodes CASSYSSGANVLTS.

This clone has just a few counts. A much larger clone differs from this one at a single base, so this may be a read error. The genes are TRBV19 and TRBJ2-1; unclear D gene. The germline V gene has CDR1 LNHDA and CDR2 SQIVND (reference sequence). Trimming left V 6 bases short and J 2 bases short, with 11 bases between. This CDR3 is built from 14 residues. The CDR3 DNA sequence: TGTGCCAGTAGCGACGGCCAAACCTACAATGAGCAGTTCTTC. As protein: CASSDGQTYNEQFF. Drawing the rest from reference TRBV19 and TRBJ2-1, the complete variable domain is DGGITQSPKYLFRKEGQNVTLSCEQNLNHDAMYWYRQDPGQGLRLIYYSQIVNDFQKGDIAEGYSVSREKKESFPLTVTSAQKNPTAFYLCASSDGQTYNEQFFGPGTRLTVL.

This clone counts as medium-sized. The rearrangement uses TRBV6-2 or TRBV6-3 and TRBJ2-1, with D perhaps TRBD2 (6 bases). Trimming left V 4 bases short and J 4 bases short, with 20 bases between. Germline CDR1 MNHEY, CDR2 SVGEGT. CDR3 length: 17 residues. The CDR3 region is CASSSTPTWDSYNEQFF. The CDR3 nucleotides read TGTGCCAGCAGTTCCACGCCCACATGGGACTCGTACAATGAGCAGTTCTTC.

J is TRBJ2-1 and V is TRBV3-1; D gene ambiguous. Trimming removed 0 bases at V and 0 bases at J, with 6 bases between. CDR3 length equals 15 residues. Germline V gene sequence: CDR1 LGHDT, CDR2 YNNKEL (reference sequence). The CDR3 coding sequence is TGTGCCAGCAGCCAAGACGTTCCCTCCTACAATGAGCAGTTCTTC. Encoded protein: CASSQDVPSYNEQFF.

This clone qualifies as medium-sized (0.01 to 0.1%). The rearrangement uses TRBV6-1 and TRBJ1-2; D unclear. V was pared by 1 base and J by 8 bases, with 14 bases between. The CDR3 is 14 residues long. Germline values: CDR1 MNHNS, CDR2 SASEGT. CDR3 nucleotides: TGTGCCAGCAGTGAAGGAATTTGGGTCGGCGGCTACACCTTC. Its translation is CASSEGIWVGGYTF.

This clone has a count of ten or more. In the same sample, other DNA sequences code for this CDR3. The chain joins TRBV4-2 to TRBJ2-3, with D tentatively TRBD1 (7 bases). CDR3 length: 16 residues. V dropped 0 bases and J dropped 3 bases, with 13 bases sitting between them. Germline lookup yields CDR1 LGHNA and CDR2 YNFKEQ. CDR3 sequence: CASSQDQAGGTDTQYF. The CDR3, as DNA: TGTGCCAGCAGCCAAGATCAGGCAGGGGGGACAGATACGCAGTATTTT.

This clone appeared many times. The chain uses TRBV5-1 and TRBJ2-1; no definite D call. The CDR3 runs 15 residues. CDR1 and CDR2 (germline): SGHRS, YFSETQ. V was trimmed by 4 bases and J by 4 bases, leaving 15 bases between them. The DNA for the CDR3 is TGCGCCAGCAGCCCGGAACAAGCTGGGTACAATGAGCAGTTCTTC. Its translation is CASSPEQAGYNEQFF.

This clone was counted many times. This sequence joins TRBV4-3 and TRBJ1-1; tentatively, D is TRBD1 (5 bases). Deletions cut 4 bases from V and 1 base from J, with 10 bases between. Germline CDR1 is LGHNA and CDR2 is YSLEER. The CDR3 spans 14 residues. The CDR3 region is CASSRLGQNTEAFF. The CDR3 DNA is TGCGCCAGCAGCCGCCTCGGACAGAACACTGAAGCTTTCTTT.

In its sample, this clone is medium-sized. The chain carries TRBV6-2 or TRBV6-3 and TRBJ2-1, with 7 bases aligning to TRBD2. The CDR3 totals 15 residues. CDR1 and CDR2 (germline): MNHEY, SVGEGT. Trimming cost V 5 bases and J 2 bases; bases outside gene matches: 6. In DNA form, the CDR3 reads TGTGCCAGCAGTCATAGCGGGCTTCCCTACAATGAGCAGTTCTTC. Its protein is CASSHSGLPYNEQFF.

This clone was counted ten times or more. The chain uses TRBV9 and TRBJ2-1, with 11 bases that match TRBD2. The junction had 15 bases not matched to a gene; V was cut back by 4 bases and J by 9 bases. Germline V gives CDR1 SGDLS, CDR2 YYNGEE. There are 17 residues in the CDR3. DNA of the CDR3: TGTGCCAGCAGCCCGGACTTACTAGCGGGAGTCGGTGGTGAGCAGTTCTTC. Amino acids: CASSPDLLAGVGGEQFF.

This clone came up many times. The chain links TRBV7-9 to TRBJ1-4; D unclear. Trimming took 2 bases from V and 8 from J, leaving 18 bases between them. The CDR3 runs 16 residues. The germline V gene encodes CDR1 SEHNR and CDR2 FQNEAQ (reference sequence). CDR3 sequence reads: CASSLTMGSGGEKLFF. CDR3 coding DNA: TGTGCCAGCAGCTTAACAATGGGTTCAGGCGGGGAAAAACTGTTTTTT.

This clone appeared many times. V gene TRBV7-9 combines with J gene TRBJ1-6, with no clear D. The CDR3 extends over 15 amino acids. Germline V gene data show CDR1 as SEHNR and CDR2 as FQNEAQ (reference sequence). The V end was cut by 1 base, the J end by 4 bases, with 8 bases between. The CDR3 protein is CASSLGPGYNSPLHF. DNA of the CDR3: TGTGCCAGCAGCTTAGGTCCCGGTTATAATTCACCCCTCCACTTT.

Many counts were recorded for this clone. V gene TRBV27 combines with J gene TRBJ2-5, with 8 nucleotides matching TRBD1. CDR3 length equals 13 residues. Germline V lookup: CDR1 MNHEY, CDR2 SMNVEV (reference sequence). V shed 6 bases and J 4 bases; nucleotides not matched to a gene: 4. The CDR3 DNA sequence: TGTGCCAGCAGGGATACAGGGGGAGAGACCCAGTACTTC. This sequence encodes CASRDTGGETQYF.

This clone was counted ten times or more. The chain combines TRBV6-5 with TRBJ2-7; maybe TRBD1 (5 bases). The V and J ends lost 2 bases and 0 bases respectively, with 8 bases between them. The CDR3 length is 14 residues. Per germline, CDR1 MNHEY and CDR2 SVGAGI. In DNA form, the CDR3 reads TGTGCCAGCAGTTACGACAGTAGCTCCTACGAGCAGTACTTC. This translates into CASSYDSSSYEQYF.

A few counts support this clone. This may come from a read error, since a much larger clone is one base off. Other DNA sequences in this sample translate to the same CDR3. Here the CDR3 reads CSAREWGNQPQHF. The CDR3 bases are TGCAGTGCTAGAGAGTGGGGTAATCAGCCCCAGCATTTT. The rearrangement joins TRBV20-1 to TRBJ1-5; D is ambiguous. Per germline, CDR1 DFQATT and CDR2 SNEGSKA (reference sequence). CDR3 size: 13 residues. V was trimmed by 0 bases and J by 4 bases, leaving 7 bases between them.

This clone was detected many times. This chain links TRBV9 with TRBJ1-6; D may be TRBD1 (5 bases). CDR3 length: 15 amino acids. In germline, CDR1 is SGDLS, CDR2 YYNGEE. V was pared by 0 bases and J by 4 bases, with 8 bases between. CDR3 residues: CASSVEGTYNSPLHF. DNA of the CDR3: TGTGCCAGCAGCGTAGAAGGGACTTATAATTCACCCCTCCACTTT.

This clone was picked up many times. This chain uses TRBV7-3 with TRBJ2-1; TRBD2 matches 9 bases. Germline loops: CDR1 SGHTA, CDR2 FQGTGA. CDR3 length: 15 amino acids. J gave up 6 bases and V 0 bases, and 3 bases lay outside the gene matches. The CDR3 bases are TGTGCCAGCAGCTTAACTAGCGGGAGTCCCAATGAGCAGTTCTTC. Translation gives CASSLTSGSPNEQFF.

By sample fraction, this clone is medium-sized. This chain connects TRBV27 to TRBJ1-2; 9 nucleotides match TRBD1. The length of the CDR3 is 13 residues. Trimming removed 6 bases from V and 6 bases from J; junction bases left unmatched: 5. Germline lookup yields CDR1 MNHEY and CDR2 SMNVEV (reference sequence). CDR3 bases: TGTGCCAGCAGGGATGACAGGGGGAATGGCTACACCTTC. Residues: CASRDDRGNGYTF.

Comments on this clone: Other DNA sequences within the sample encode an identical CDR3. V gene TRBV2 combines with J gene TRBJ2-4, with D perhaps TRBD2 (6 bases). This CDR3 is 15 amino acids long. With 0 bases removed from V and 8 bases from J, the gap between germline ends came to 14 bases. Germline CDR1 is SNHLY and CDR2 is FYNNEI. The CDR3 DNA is TGTGCCAGCAGTGAAGCTCTTGGAGGGGCGGACATTCAGTACTTC. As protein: CASSEALGGADIQYF.

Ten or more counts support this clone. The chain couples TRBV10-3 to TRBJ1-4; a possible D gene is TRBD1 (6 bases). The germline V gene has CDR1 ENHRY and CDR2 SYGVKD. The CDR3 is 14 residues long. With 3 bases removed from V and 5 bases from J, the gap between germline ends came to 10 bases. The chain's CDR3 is CAISELTGNEKLFF. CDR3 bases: TGTGCCATCAGTGAACTGACAGGAAATGAAAAACTGTTTTTT.

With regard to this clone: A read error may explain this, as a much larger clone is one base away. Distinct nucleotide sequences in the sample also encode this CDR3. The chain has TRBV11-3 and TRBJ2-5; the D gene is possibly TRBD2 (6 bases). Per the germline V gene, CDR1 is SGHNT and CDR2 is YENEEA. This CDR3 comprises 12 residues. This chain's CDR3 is CASSLEGETQYF. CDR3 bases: TGTGCCAGCAGCTTGGAGGGAGAGACTCAGTACTTC.

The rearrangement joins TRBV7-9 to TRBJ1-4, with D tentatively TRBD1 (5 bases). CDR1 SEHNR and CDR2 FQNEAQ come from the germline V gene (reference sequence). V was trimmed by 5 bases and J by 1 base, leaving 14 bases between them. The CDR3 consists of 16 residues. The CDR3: CASSPRRGRTNEKLFF. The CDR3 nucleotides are TGTGCCAGCAGCCCCCGGAGGGGCAGAACTAATGAAAAACTGTTTTTT.

The CDR3 DNA follows: TGTGCCAGCAGCTTAAGACGTCTGGCGGGAGGTACCTGGGAGCTGTTTTTT. This gives the protein CASSLRRLAGGTWELFF. The chain recombines TRBV7-8 with TRBJ2-2; TRBD2 matches at 8 bases. J gave up 9 bases and V 2 bases, and 14 bases lay outside the gene matches. Germline V gene lookup returns CDR1 SGHVS and CDR2 FQNEAQ. The CDR3 totals 17 residues.